These 18 T cell receptor beta chains originate from one sample sequenced in a study of CD8 T cells in ankylosing spondylitis (dated by TCRdb to about 2017). Libraries were built with 5' RACE. Sequencing instrument: Illumina HiSeq 2500. TCRdb handled the public reads itself, with Q25 trimming in fastp and clone calling in MiXCR, and kept productive beta chains. Rows are unified per CDR3 protein, each entry keeping the most common DNA and genes. This sample lists fewer than 400,000 distinct CDR3 sequences; roughly 8% were detected once. About 14% of the sample is taken by the ten largest. Overall study outcomes, separate from this receptor: A TCR beta motif of about 8 highly homologous amino acid variants appeared characteristic of blood from ankylosing spondylitis patients.

Their antigens are not known. Sequenced: blood, either unsorted or a sorted T cell fraction (not recorded which). These receptors were collected from a male donor with ankylosing spondylitis.

The chain employs TRBV7-9 and TRBJ2-7; no clear D gene. The germline V gene has CDR1 SEHNR and CDR2 FQNEAQ (reference sequence). Trimming shortened V by 3 bases and J by 2 bases, and 8 bases separated the two germline ends. The CDR3 sequence is 13 residues long. The CDR3 here is CASSFGSTYEQYF. The CDR3 nucleotides are TGTGCCAGCAGCTTCGGCAGCACCTACGAGCAGTACTTC.

The CDR3 sequence is CASSLNLREGVTQYF. The CDR3 nucleotides are TGTGCCAGCAGCCTAAATCTGCGGGAGGGCGTTACGCAGTATTTT. This chain connects TRBV7-9 to TRBJ2-3; 9 bases are shared with TRBD2. Germline CDR1 is SEHNR and CDR2 is FQNEAQ (reference sequence). V was clipped by 5 bases and J by 8 bases; unmatched bases: 11. CDR3 length equals 15 residues. The variable domain in full, completed from reference TRBV7-9 and TRBJ2-3, reads DTGVSQNPRHKITKRGQNVTFRCDPISEHNRLYWYRQTLGQGPEFLTYFQNEAQLEKSRLLSDRFSAERPKGSFSTLEIQRTEQGDSAMYLCASSLNLREGVTQYFGPGTRLTVL.

This clonotype was observed a few times. J is TRBJ1-2 and V is TRBV29-1; 8 positions agree with TRBD1. CDR1 is SQVTM, CDR2 ANQGSEA, per germline. Trimming took 6 bases from V and 3 from J; bases not matched to a gene: 6. This CDR3 has 13 amino acids. DNA of the CDR3: TGCAGCGTAGGCCAGGGGGCTGACTATGGCTACACCTTC. The encoded protein is CSVGQGADYGYTF.

This chain joins TRBV20-1 and TRBJ2-1; D not certain. Germline CDR1 is DFQATT and CDR2 is SNEGSKA (reference sequence). CDR3 length equals 12 residues. The V end was cut by 0 bases, the J end by 7 bases, with 7 bases between. The CDR3 sequence is CSARDNTNEQFF. CDR3 bases: TGCAGTGCTAGAGATAACACTAATGAGCAGTTCTTC.

This clonotype was found a few times. The chain carries TRBV20-1 and TRBJ2-7; TRBD2 agrees at 7 bases. From germline, CDR1 is DFQATT and CDR2 SNEGSKA (reference sequence). Unmatched junction bases numbered 7, after V lost 3 bases and J lost 2 bases. The CDR3 contains 14 residues. The CDR3: CSARRREFPYEQYF. The CDR3 nucleotides are TGCAGTGCTAGGCGGCGGGAGTTCCCCTACGAGCAGTACTTC.

The chain recombines TRBV5-1 with TRBJ2-7; TRBD2 matches 12 bases. This CDR3 is 16 amino acids long. In germline, CDR1 is SGHRS, CDR2 YFSETQ. The junction had 7 bases not matched to a gene; V was cut back by 2 bases and J by 4 bases. CDR3 DNA sequence: TGCGCCAGCAGCTTTGCGTTGACTAGCGGGAGTTACGAGCAGTACTTC. Its translation: CASSFALTSGSYEQYF.

This clonotype was found a few times. The gene calls are TRBV27 and TRBJ2-7; D is perhaps TRBD2 (6 bases). The CDR3 contains 15 residues. With 0 bases removed from V and 3 bases from J, the gap between germline ends came to 12 bases. CDR1 and CDR2 from the germline V gene are MNHEY and SMNVEV (reference sequence). The CDR3 nucleotides read TGTGCCAGCAGTTTATCTCCGGGACTTAACTACGAGCAGTACTTC. Amino acid sequence: CASSLSPGLNYEQYF.

There are many counts of this clonotype. J is TRBJ1-5 and V is TRBV20-1, with 8 bases aligning to TRBD1. The CDR3 totals 12 residues. Looked up from germline, CDR1 is DFQATT and CDR2 is SNEGSKA (reference sequence). Germline trimming cut 3 bases from V and 14 bases from J; bases unmatched to any gene: 9. The CDR3 bases are TGCAGTGCTAGCGAAGGAGGACAGGGCGAGCATTTT. Its protein product is CSASEGGQGEHF.

This clonotype was found a few times. The genes are TRBV20-1 and TRBJ2-7; the D is unclear. Per the germline V gene, CDR1 is DFQATT and CDR2 is SNEGSKA (reference sequence). This CDR3 spans 12 amino acids. V gave up 4 bases and J gave up 1 base, with 8 bases separating them. CDR3 nucleotide sequence: TGCAGTGCTAAGGAACTGTCCTACGAGCAGTACTTC. It codes for CSAKELSYEQYF.

This clonotype has just a few counts. V gene TRBV5-6 combines with J gene TRBJ2-3, with 14 bases that match TRBD2. This CDR3 has 17 amino acids. Per germline, CDR1 SGHDT and CDR2 YYEEEE. V shed 4 bases, J shed 0 bases, and the junction held 4 bases outside the gene matches. CDR3 amino acids: CASSDWTSGGSTDTQYF. In nucleotides, the CDR3 is TGTGCCAGCAGCGACTGGACTAGCGGGGGGAGCACAGATACGCAGTATTTT.

The chain has TRBV11-3 and TRBJ2-7; D possibly corresponds to TRBD1 (5 bases). The CDR3 contains 15 residues. The ends were cut back, 1 base at V and 5 bases at J, with 15 bases in the middle. Germline loops: CDR1 SGHNT, CDR2 YENEEA. The CDR3 DNA reads as TGTGCCAGCAGCTTAGGGCAGGGCGCCAGTGACGAGCAGTACTTC. Translation: CASSLGQGASDEQYF.

This clonotype was seen a few times. V usage is TRBV5-1 and J usage is TRBJ2-7; D could derive from TRBD1 or TRBD2 (5 bases each). Germline V CDR1 and CDR2: SGHRS, YFSETQ. Trimming pared 0 bases from V and 0 bases from J, leaving 10 bases between. This CDR3 contains 15 residues. The DNA of the CDR3 is TGCGCCAGCAGCTTGGGGGACCAAAGCTCCTACGAGCAGTACTTC. Encoded protein: CASSLGDQSSYEQYF. Full variable domain (outside the CDR3, taken from reference TRBV5-1 and TRBJ2-7): KAGVTQTPRYLIKTRGQQVTLSCSPISGHRSVSWYQQTPGQGLQFLFEYFSETQRNKGNFPGRFSGRQFSNSRSEMNVSTLELGDSALYLCASSLGDQSSYEQYFGPGTRLTVT.

This clonotype turned up a few times. The J gene is TRBJ2-6, the V gene TRBV20-1; no clear D. This CDR3 is 12 amino acids long. Germline-derived CDR1 and CDR2 are DFQATT and SNEGSKA (reference sequence). The V and J ends lost 3 bases and 1 base respectively, with 1 base between them. CDR3 sequence reads: CSASSGANVLTF. As DNA, the CDR3 is TGCAGTGCTAGTTCTGGGGCCAACGTCCTGACTTTC.

The V call is TRBV29-1, the J call TRBJ2-7; weak D call: TRBD1 (6 bases). The CDR3 spans 15 residues. V was shortened by 0 bases and J by 5 bases, with 17 bases between the two germline ends. Per germline, CDR1 SQVTM and CDR2 ANQGSEA. The CDR3 spells CSVEDRRTGMDEQYF. Written as DNA, the CDR3 is TGCAGCGTTGAAGATCGCCGTACAGGGATGGACGAGCAGTACTTC.

The genes are TRBV4-1 and TRBJ2-7; 9 bases line up with TRBD1. Germline V gives CDR1 MGHRA, CDR2 YSYEKL. The CDR3 contains 14 residues. The V gene end was trimmed by 4 bases and the J gene end by 6 bases; junction bases not matched to a gene: 7. The CDR3 coding sequence is TGCGCCAGCAGCCCGACAGGGGGGTTCCCCGAGCAGTACTTC. Amino acid sequence: CASSPTGGFPEQYF.

This chain links TRBV29-1 with TRBJ2-7; a weak D match, TRBD1 (6 bases). V gave up 3 bases and J gave up 2 bases, with 11 bases separating them. This CDR3 contains 13 residues. Per the germline V gene, CDR1 is SQVTM and CDR2 is ANQGSEA. CDR3 sequence: CSVDRGQPYEQYF. CDR3 DNA: TGCAGCGTTGACCGCGGACAGCCCTACGAGCAGTACTTC.

This clonotype was seen repeatedly, ten times or more. The gene calls are TRBV4-2 and TRBJ2-7; tentatively, D is TRBD2 (6 bases). Per the germline V gene, CDR1 is LGHNA and CDR2 is YNFKEQ. The CDR3 sequence is 14 residues long. V was cut by 0 bases and J by 6 bases, with 12 bases left in between. CDR3 residues: CASSQEAGMGEQYF. The CDR3 nucleotides are TGTGCCAGCAGCCAAGAGGCGGGAATGGGCGAGCAGTACTTC.

This clonotype was observed a handful of times. This rearrangement joins TRBV20-1 to TRBJ2-3; D unresolved. Germline V gene data show CDR1 as DFQATT and CDR2 as SNEGSKA (reference sequence). This CDR3 region has 12 residues. CDR3 protein: CRAAHSTDTQYF. CDR3 bases: TGCAGGGCGGCGCATAGCACAGATACGCAGTATTTT.